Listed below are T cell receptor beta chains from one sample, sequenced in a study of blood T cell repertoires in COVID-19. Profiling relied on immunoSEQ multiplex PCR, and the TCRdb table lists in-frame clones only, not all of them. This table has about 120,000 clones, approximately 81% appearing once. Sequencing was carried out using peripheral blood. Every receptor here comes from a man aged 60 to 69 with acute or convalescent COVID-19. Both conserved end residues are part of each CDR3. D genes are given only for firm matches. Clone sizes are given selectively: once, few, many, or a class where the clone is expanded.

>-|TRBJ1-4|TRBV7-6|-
TGTGCCAGCAGCGGAACAGGTTTCGAAAAACTGTTTTTT
CASSGTGFEKLFF
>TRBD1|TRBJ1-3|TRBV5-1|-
TGCGCCAGCAGCGGACAGGGGGCTTATGGAAACACCATATATTTT
CASSGQGAYGNTIYF
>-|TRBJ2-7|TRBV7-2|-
TGTGCCAGCAGCTTACACCAGGGGGGAGCTTCGGGGGAGCAGTACTTC
CASSLHQGGASGEQYF
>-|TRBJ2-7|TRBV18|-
TGTGCCAGCTCACTAGGTCAGGGTTCCTACGAGCAGTACTTC
CASSLGQGSYEQYF
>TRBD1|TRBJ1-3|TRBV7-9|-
TGTGCCAGCAGCTCCGGGACAGGGGCCAGTTCGGGCACCATATATTTT
CASSSGTGASSGTIYF
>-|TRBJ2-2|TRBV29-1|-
TGCAGCGTTGAAATCACGAACACCGGGGAGCTGTTTTTT
CSVEITNTGELFF
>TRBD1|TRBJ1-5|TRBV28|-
TGTGCCAGCAGTCTCCCCGGGACAGGGAGAGGGCAGCCCCAGCATTTT
CASSLPGTGRGQPQHF
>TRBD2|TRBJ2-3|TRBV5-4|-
TGTGCCAGCAGCTTGGCAAGACTAGCGGGAGGGCCAGATACGCAGTATTTT
CASSLARLAGGPDTQYF
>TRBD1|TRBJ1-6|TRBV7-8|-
TGTGCCAGCAGCTTAGCCTACAGGGGACAATTGTCACCCCTCCACTTT
CASSLAYRGQLSPLHF
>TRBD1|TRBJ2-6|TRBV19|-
TGTGCCAGTAGTATAGCCAGGGGGACTGGGGCCAACGTCCTGACTTTC
CASSIARGTGANVLTF
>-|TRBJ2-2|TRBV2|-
TGTGCCAGCAGTGAAGGGCTGTGGGACTCCACCGGGGAGCTGTTTTTT
CASSEGLWDSTGELFF
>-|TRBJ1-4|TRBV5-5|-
TGTGCCAGCAGCCCGGGACTACCGGGGGAAAAACTGTTTTTT
CASSPGLPGEKLFF
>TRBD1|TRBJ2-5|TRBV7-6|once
TGTGCCAGCAGTCCCGGGACAGAAGAGACCCAGTACTTC
CASSPGTEETQYF
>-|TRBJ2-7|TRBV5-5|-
TGTGCCAGCAGCCTCCGAGCGTTCCCCTACGAGCAGTACTTC
CASSLRAFPYEQYF
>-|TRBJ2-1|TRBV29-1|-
TGCAGCGTCAGAGGCGGGACCTACAGTGAGCAGTTCTTC
CSVRGGTYSEQFF
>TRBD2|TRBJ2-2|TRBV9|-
TGTGCCAGCAGCGTAGCCGGGACTAGCGGGAGAAGGGGTACCGGGGAGCTGTTTTTT
CASSVAGTSGRRGTGELFF
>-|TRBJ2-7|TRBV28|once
TGTGCCAGCAGCCTTGGACAGGACTACTCCTACGAGCAGTACTTC
CASSLGQDYSYEQYF
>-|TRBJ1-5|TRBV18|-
TGTGCCAGCTCACTTTCTCCCACAGGGAAAATTGATCAGCCCCAGCATTTT
CASSLSPTGKIDQPQHF
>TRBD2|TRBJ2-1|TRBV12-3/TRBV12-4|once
TGTGCCAGCAGTGCCCCGGGACTACTACAGATCTTC
CASSAPGLLQIF
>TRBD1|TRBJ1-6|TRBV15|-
TGTGCCACCAGCAGAGGACAGGGAATTAATTCACCCCTCCACTTT
CATSRGQGINSPLHF
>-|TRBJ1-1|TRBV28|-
TGTGCCAGCACCCCCGGTCCCACTGAAGCTTTCTTT
CASTPGPTEAFF
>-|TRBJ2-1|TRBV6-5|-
TGTGCCAGCACCCCCCGCGGGATCGGTGAGCAGTTCTTC
CASTPRGIGEQFF
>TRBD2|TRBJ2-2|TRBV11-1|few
TGTGCAGTTAAAAGCCCAGCGGGAAACACCGGGGAGCTGTTTTTT
CAVKSPAGNTGELFF
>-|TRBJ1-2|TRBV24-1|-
TGTGCCACCAGTGATTCAGGGGCGTCCAACTATGGCTACACCTTC
CATSDSGASNYGYTF
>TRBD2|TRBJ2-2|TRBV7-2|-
TGTGCCAGCAGCCACATCAAGGTGGGACTAGCGGCAAACACCGGGGAGCTGTTTTTT
CASSHIKVGLAANTGELFF
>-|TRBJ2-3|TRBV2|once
TGTGCCAGCAGTGAAGCGCGTGGGCCCAGCACAGATACGCAGTATTTT
CASSEARGPSTDTQYF
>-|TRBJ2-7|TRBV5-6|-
TGTGCCAGCAGCTTTCCAGGGGTATACGAGCAGTACTTC
CASSFPGVYEQYF
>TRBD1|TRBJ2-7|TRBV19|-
TGTGCCAGTAGCGGGACAGGGGGCGAGCAGTACTTC
CASSGTGGEQYF
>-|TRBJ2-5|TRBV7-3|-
TGTGCCAGCAGTCGGGGAAAGAGTGAGACCCAGTACTTC
CASSRGKSETQYF
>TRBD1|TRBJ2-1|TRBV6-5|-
TGTGCCAGCAGCCCGGCGGGACAGGACCACAATGAGCAGTTCTTC
CASSPAGQDHNEQFF
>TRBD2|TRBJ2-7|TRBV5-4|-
TGTGCCAGCAGCTCGACGGGAGGGCCGACCCTCGAGCAGTACTTC
CASSSTGGPTLEQYF
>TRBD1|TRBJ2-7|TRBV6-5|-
TGTGCCAGCACCCCAGAGGTGGGACAGGGGAGGGGGCAGTACTTC
CASTPEVGQGRGQYF
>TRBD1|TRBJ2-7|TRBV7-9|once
TGTGCCAGCAGCCGGGGACAGGGGGACGTCTACGAGCAGTACTTC
CASSRGQGDVYEQYF
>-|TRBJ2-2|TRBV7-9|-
TGTGCCAGCAGCTTACAGGGCCCGAACACCGGGGAGCTGTTTTTT
CASSLQGPNTGELFF
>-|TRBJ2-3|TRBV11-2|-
TGTGCCAGCAGCTCGGGTGGGTCTTATACGCAGTATTTT
CASSSGGSYTQYF
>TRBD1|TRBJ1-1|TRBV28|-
TGTGCCAGCAGAACCGGGGGCCAGGGGGGAGAGAACACTGAAGCTTTCTTT
CASRTGGQGGENTEAFF
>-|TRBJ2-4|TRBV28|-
TGTGCCAGCAGTCCACCGTCGAGGATTCAGTACTTC
CASSPPSRIQYF
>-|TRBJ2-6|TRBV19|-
TGTGCCAGTAGTTCTCACAGCTCTGGGGCCAACGTCCTGACTTTC
CASSSHSSGANVLTF
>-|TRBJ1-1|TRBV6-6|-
TGTGCCAGCAGGGGGGAGGGCGGGACTGAAGCTTTCTTT
CASRGEGGTEAFF
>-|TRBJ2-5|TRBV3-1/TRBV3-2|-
TGTGCCAGCAGCCAAGATCCCGGGTTGAAAGAGACCCAGTACTTC
CASSQDPGLKETQYF
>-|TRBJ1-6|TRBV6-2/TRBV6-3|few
TGTGCCAGCAGCCCCCTCGGAGAAGGCTCCAATTCACCCCTCCACTTT
CASSPLGEGSNSPLHF
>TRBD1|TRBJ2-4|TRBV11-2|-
TGTGCCAGCAGCTTAGGGGGGACAGTTAAAAACATTCAGTACTTC
CASSLGGTVKNIQYF
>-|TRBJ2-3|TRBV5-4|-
TGTGCCAGCAGTAATGCGGGCACAGATACGCAGTATTTT
CASSNAGTDTQYF
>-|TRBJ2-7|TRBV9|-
TGTGCCAGCAGCGTAGGTGATAGTCCAACCTACGAGCAGTACTTC
CASSVGDSPTYEQYF
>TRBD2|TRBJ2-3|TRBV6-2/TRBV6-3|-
TGTGCCAGCAGCCGGACTAGCGGGAGTACAGATACGCAGTATTTT
CASSRTSGSTDTQYF
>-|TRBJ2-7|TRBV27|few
TGTGCCAGCAGTTTGGGACATATCTCCTACGAGCAGTACTTC
CASSLGHISYEQYF
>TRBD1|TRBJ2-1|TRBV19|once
TGTGCCAGTCGGAGAGGTGACAGGGGGTTTCCGGGACTGACCCCAAGTGGAATAAGTGAGCAGTTCTTC
CASRRGDRGFPGLTPSGISEQFF
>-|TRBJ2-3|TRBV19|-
TGTGCCAGTAGTTCCCACAACCCCCAGAAATCGGATACGCAGTATTTT
CASSSHNPQKSDTQYF
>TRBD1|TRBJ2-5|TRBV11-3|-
TGTGCCAGCAGCAAGGGGGCCGGGGTGCAAGAGACCCAGTACTTC
CASSKGAGVQETQYF
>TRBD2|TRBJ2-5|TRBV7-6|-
TGTGCCAGCAGCTCCGGTAGCGGGAGTTTAGAGACCCAGTACTTC
CASSSGSGSLETQYF
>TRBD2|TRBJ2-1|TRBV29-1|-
TGCAGCGTTGAAGTATTAGCGGGAGGGCTGCAGGGAAATGAGCAGTTCTTC
CSVEVLAGGLQGNEQFF
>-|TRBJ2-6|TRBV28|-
TGTGCCAGCAGCCCTTCTGGGGCCAACGTCCTGACTTTC
CASSPSGANVLTF
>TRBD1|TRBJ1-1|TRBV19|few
TGTGCCAGTAGTATACCAGGGGGCAGTGAAGCTTTCTTT
CASSIPGGSEAFF
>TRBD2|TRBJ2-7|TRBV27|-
TGTGCCAGTAAGGTGAGGAGCGGGGGCCCCTACGAGCAGTACTTC
CASKVRSGGPYEQYF
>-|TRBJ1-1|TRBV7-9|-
TGTGCCAGCAGCCAAACCGGACAGAAAACTGAAGCTTTCTTT
CASSQTGQKTEAFF
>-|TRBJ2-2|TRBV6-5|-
TGTGCCAGCACGAGGGATTCCACCGGGGAGCTGTTTTTT
CASTRDSTGELFF
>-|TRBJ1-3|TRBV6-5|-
TGTGCCAGCAGTTACTCGACGACGGCTAGGGGAAACACCATATATTTT
CASSYSTTARGNTIYF
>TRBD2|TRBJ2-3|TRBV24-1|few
TGTGCCACCAGTGATTTTCGGGCTAGCGGGAGAACAGATACGCAGTATTTT
CATSDFRASGRTDTQYF
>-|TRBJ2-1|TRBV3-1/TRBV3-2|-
TGTGCCAGCAGCCGTTTTAACAATGAGCAGTTCTTC
CASSRFNNEQFF
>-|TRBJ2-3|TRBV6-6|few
TGTGCCAGCAACTTTCTGGAGTCAGATACGCAGTATTTT
CASNFLESDTQYF